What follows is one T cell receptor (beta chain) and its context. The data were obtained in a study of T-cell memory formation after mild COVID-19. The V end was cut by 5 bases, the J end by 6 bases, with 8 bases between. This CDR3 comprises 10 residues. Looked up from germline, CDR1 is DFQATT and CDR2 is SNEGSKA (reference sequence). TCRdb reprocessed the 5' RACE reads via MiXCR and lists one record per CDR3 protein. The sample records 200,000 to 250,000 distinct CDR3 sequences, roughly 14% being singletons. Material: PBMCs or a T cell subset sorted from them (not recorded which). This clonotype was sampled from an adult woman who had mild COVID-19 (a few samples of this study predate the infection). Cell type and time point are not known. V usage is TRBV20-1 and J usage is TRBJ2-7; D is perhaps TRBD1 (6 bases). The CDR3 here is CSAGGREQYF. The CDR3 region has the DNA TGCAGTGCTGGGGGCCGCGAGCAGTACTTC.